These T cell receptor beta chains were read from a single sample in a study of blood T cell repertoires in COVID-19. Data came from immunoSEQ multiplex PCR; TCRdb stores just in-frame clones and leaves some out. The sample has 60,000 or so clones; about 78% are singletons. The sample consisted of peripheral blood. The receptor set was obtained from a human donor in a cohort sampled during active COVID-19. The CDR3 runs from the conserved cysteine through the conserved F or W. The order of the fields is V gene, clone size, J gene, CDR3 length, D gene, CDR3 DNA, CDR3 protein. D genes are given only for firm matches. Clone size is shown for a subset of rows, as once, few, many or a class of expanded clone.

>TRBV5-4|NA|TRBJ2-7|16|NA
TGTGCCAGCAGCTTGGTCCTTGGTGGGCCTACCTACGAGCAGTACTTC
CASSLVLGGPTYEQYF
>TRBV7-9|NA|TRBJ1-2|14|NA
TGTGCCAGCAGCTGGACAGATGATAACTATGGCTACACCTTC
CASSWTDDNYGYTF
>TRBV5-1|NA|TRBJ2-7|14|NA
TGCGCCAGCAGCCGGGAGGGGACAGCTTACGTGCAGTACTTC
CASSREGTAYVQYF
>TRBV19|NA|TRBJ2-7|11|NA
TGTGCCAGTAGTAATCTCTACGAGCAGTACTTC
CASSNLYEQYF
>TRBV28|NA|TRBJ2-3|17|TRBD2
TGTGCCAGCAGTTTATGGCCAAGCGGGAGAGGATCAGATACGCAGTATTTT
CASSLWPSGRGSDTQYF
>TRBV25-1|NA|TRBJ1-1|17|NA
TGTGCCAGCAGTACCCGCCGGGACGGGGGTGGGAACACTGAAGCTTTCTTT
CASSTRRDGGGNTEAFF
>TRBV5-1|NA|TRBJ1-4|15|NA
TGCGCCAGCAGCTTGGGTGGGAGGGGATATGAAAAACTGTTTTTT
CASSLGGRGYEKLFF
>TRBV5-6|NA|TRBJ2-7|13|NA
TGTGCCAGCAGTTTTAACCGGGACACAAAGCAGTACTTC
CASSFNRDTKQYF
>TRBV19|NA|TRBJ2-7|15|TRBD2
TGTGCCAGTAGTCATCCTAGCGGGAGCTTCGACGAGCAGTACTTC
CASSHPSGSFDEQYF
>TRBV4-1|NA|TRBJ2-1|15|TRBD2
TGCGCCAGCAGCTCTTCGGGGGGGCCCTACAATGAGCAGTTCTTC
CASSSSGGPYNEQFF
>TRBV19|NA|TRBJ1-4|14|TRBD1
TGTGCCAGTAGCAGGGGGGTGACTAATGAAAAACTGTTTTTT
CASSRGVTNEKLFF
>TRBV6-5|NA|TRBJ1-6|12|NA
TGTGCCAGCAGTTACAGGAGTTCACCCCTCCACTTT
CASSYRSSPLHF
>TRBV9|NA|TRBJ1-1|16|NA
TGTGCCAGCAGCGGGGGCCCGAACCATAAGGGAACTGAAGCTTTCTTT
CASSGGPNHKGTEAFF
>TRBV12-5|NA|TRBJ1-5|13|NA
TGTGCTAGTGGTTTCGGAGGGAATCAGCCCCAGCATTTT
CASGFGGNQPQHF
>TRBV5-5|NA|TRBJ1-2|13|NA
TGTGCCAGCAGCTTTGGGCCTTCCTATGGCTACACCTTC
CASSFGPSYGYTF
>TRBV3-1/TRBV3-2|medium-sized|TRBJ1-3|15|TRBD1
TGTGCCAGCAGCCTTACCGGGACAGGGCGGAACACCATATATTTT
CASSLTGTGRNTIYF
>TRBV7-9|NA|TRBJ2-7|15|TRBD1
TGTGCCAGCAGCTTCACTGGACAGGGGGCAAACGAGCAGTACTTC
CASSFTGQGANEQYF
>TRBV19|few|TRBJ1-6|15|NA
TGTGCCAGTAGTATTAGAGAGAATGAGAATTCACCCCTCCACTTT
CASSIRENENSPLHF
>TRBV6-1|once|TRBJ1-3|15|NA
TGTGCCAGCAGTGAAGACCCAGGGACTGGAAACACCATATATTTT
CASSEDPGTGNTIYF
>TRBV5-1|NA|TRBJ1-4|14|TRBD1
TGCGCCAGCAGCTTTGGAGACAGGGGGTTTCAATTGTTTTTT
CASSFGDRGFQLFF
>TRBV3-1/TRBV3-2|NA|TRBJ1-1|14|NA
TGTGCCAGCAGACGCCTCGACAGGAACACTGAAGCTTTCTTT
CASRRLDRNTEAFF
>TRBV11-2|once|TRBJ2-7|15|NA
TGTGCCAGCAGCCCCTCACAGGTATTACTCCACGAGCAGTACTTC
CASSPSQVLLHEQYF
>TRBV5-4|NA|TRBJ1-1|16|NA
TGTGCCAGCAGCTTGGGGGCGGGAGGAGTGAACACTGAAGCTTTCTTT
CASSLGAGGVNTEAFF
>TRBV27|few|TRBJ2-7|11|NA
TGTGCCAGCTCGGGAGCCTACGAGCAGTACTTC
CASSGAYEQYF
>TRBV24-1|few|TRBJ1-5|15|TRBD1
TGTGCCACCAGTGACCCGGGACAGCGCAATCAGCCCCAGCATTTT
CATSDPGQRNQPQHF
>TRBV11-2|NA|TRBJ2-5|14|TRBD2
TGTGCCAGCAGCTTAGGAGCGGGAGTAGAGACCCAGTACTTC
CASSLGAGVETQYF
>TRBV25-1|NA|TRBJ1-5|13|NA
TGTGCCAGCAGCAGGGGAATGTTTCAGCCCCAGCATTTT
CASSRGMFQPQHF
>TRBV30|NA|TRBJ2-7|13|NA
TGTGCCTGGAGTGGACAGTTAGGCTACGAGCAGTACTTC
CAWSGQLGYEQYF
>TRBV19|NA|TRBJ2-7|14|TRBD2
TGTGCCAGTAGTGAGAGCGGGAGGCACTACGAGCAGTACTTC
CASSESGRHYEQYF
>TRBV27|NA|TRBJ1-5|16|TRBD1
TGTGCCAGCAGTCAAGGACAGGGCTGGGGTAATCAGCCCCAGCATTTT
CASSQGQGWGNQPQHF
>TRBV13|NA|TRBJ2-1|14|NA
TGTGCCAGCAGCTTAGCGGGAGCCCCCAATGAGCAGTTCTTC
CASSLAGAPNEQFF
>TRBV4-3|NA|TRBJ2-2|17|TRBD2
TGCGCCAGCAGCCAAGAACCCCAGCGGGAGAACACCGGGGAGCTGTTTTTT
CASSQEPQRENTGELFF
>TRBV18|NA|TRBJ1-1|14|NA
TGTGCCAGCTCACCAGGGGAGGGGTTGACTGAAGCTTTCTTT
CASSPGEGLTEAFF
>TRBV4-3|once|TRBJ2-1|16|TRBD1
TGCGCCAGCAGCCAAGCGACAGGGGGAGCCTACAATGAGCAGTTCTTC
CASSQATGGAYNEQFF
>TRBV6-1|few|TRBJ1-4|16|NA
TGTGCCAGCAGTGAAGGGACGCAGGGGAATGGGCGAAAACTGTTTTTT
CASSEGTQGNGRKLFF
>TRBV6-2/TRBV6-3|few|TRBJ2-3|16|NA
TGTGCCAGCAGTTTGGAGGGGGCAGGTATTTCAGATACGCAGTATTTT
CASSLEGAGISDTQYF
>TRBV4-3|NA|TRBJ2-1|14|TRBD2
TGCGCCAGCAGCCGGTATACTAGCGGTACTGAGCAGTTCTTC
CASSRYTSGTEQFF
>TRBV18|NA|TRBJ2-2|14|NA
TGTGCCAGCTCACGGGGGCTCGGGACCGGGGAGCTGTTTTTT
CASSRGLGTGELFF
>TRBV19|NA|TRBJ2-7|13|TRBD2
TGTGCCAGTAGCCCGGGACTAGCGTCTGAGCAGTACTTC
CASSPGLASEQYF
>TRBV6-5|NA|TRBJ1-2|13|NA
TGTGCCAGCACCCTGGGACAAAACTATGGCTACACCTTC
CASTLGQNYGYTF
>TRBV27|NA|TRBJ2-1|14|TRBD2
TGTGCCAGCAGTTTACGGGAGGGTTTTGATGAGCAGTTCTTC
CASSLREGFDEQFF
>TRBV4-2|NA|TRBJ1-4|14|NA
TGTGCCAGCCGATCACAAGGGGAAAGCGAAAAACTGTTTTTT
CASRSQGESEKLFF
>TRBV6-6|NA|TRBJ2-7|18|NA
TGTGCCAGCAGTCTCGACCCCGTTGAGACGGGAGACCCTTACGAGCAGTACTTC
CASSLDPVETGDPYEQYF
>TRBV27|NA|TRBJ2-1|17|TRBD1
TGTGCCAGCAGTACCTTACACCCGGGACAGACCTTCGGTGAGCAGTTCTTC
CASSTLHPGQTFGEQFF
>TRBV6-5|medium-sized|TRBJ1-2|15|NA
TGTGCCAGCAGTTACTCGAGAGGGAGCACGAATGGCTACACCTTC
CASSYSRGSTNGYTF
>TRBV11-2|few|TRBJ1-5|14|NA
TGTGCCAGCAGCCCGAACAGGGGCAATCAGCCCCAGCATTTT
CASSPNRGNQPQHF
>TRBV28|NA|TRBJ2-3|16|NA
TGTGCCAGCAGTTTAAGGAGGGGTGCTAGCACAGATACGCAGTATTTT
CASSLRRGASTDTQYF
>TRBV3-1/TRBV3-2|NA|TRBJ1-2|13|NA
TGTGCCAGCATGGGGGCAGCCATCTATGGCTACACCTTC
CASMGAAIYGYTF
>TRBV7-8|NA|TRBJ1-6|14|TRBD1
TGTGCCAGCAGCCAGACAGGGGCGAGATCACCCCTCCACTTT
CASSQTGARSPLHF
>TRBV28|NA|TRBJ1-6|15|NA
TGTGCCAGCAGTTTGGGAGGGAGCAATGGATCACCCCTCCACTTT
CASSLGGSNGSPLHF
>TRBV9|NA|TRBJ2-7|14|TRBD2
TGTGCCAGCAGCGTCACCGGGGAGGGCTACGAGCAGTACTTC
CASSVTGEGYEQYF